The rows below give T cell receptor beta chains drawn from one sample of a study of T cell responses to AZD1222 COVID-19 vaccine. Sequencing used immunoSEQ multiplex PCR; TCRdb keeps in-frame clones, though not all of them. This sample carries about 120,000 clones, 90% to 95% of them seen once, and the ten largest clones take about 5%. This sample comprised peripheral blood, obtained 28 days after the second AZD1222 dose. These receptors came from an adult who received the AZD1222 COVID-19 vaccine. Each CDR3 is given with its conserved first and last residue. Each record gives: clone size, V gene, J gene, CDR3 protein. Expanded clones are given a class, and other clones once, few, many or no size at all.

>-|TRBV4-3|TRBJ2-3
CASSPKRTSGISSTDTQYF
>-|TRBV27|TRBJ2-2
CASSSATGVGTGELFF
>-|TRBV6-2/TRBV6-3|TRBJ2-1
CASSFSGGRSSYNEQFF
>-|TRBV9|TRBJ2-7
CASSVDGQHEQYF
>few|TRBV7-8|TRBJ1-6
CASSSVGDTNSPLHF
>-|TRBV2|TRBJ1-5
CASSTGTPSNQPQHF
>-|TRBV3-1/TRBV3-2|TRBJ2-5
CASSQPRGPRPETQYF
>-|TRBV6-2/TRBV6-3|TRBJ2-5
CASSYQNQETQYF
>-|TRBV7-7|TRBJ2-5
CASSLEGKGETQYF
>-|TRBV6-5|TRBJ1-1
CASRIAGTNTEAFF
>-|TRBV21-1|TRBJ2-5
CASRCRVLPQETQYF
>few|TRBV19|TRBJ2-7
CASSTAGGQDEQYF
>-|TRBV18|TRBJ1-1
CASSPGRQGTEAFF
>few|TRBV12-3/TRBV12-4|TRBJ1-2
CASSSTVLYGYTF
>-|TRBV9|TRBJ1-1
CASSVAVGGGFSEAFF
>-|TRBV2|TRBJ2-5
CASSESPVYQETQYF
>-|TRBV7-8|TRBJ1-5
CASSLIPGRGMRGDQPQHF
>-|TRBV6-5|TRBJ2-1
CASRRLAGGYNEQFF
>-|TRBV14|TRBJ1-6
CASSPNTNSPLHF
>-|TRBV19|TRBJ1-3
CASSPGVGNTIYF
>-|TRBV6-5|TRBJ1-3
CASNLQGSSGNTIYF
>-|TRBV7-2|TRBJ2-3
CASSLAAGGRTDTQYF
>-|TRBV18|TRBJ1-4
CASSPSRLPAGELFF
>-|TRBV4-3|TRBJ2-7
CASSLLQGAIEQYF
>-|TRBV27|TRBJ1-1
CASSLSTGITEAFF
>-|TRBV28|TRBJ2-1
CASNNLNYNEQFF
>-|TRBV29-1|TRBJ1-4
CSVLDRGRREKLFF
>-|TRBV18|TRBJ1-6
CASSLESSYNSPLHF
>-|TRBV6-5|TRBJ2-3
CASRLPGVGTQYF
>-|TRBV7-9|TRBJ1-1
CASKAISGGGTEAFF
>few|TRBV14|TRBJ2-2
CASSQRVLAVFTGELFF
>-|TRBV14|TRBJ2-1
CASSVGGIEQFF
>once|TRBV5-1|TRBJ2-3
CASSPSSGRGGDTQYF